These 21 T cell receptor beta chains were all obtained from the same sample, sequenced in a study of cytomegalovirus exposure and HLA in healthy donors. Measured with immunoSEQ multiplex PCR; TCRdb has only the in-frame clones, and not every one. The sample lists around 300,000 clones; 88% were seen once. Sequencing was done on a sample of PBMCs. The receptor source for this set is a woman aged 18-29 years in good health and CMV-seronegative.

V is TRBV5-1 and J is TRBJ2-7, with a tentative D call TRBD2 (5 bases). V was shortened by 7 bases and J by 4 bases, with 12 bases between the two germline ends. The CDR3 consists of 12 residues. CDR1 SGHRS and CDR2 YFSETQ come from the germline V gene. This CDR3 is CASARGAYEQYF. CDR3 DNA: TGCGCCAGCGCTCGGGGAGCTTACGAGCAGTACTTC. Filled out from reference TRBV5-1 and TRBJ2-7, the complete variable domain reads KAGVTQTPRYLIKTRGQQVTLSCSPISGHRSVSWYQQTPGQGLQFLFEYFSETQRNKGNFPGRFSGRQFSNSRSEMNVSTLELGDSALYLCASARGAYEQYFGPGTRLTVT.

This clone was observed a single time. V and J are TRBV10-3 and TRBJ1-2; the D gene is possibly TRBD1 (6 bases). The germline gives CDR1 ENHRY, CDR2 SYGVKD. V was shortened by 1 base and J by 4 bases, with 13 bases between the two germline ends. CDR3 length equals 15 residues. The CDR3 DNA follows: TGTGCCATCAGTGAGTATAGGCCCAGGGGCTATGGCTACACCTTC. It is translated as CAISEYRPRGYGYTF.

The V gene is TRBV10-1, the J gene TRBJ2-3; no clear D. Germline values: CDR1 WNHNN, CDR2 SYGVQD (reference sequence). Between the trimmed V and J ends, which lost 2 bases and 6 bases, there was a span of 9 bases. This CDR3 spans 13 amino acids. The CDR3 here is CASSEGVGDTQYF. The CDR3 nucleotides read TGCGCCAGCAGTGAGGGAGTCGGCGATACGCAGTATTTT.

The chain uses TRBV28 and TRBJ1-1, with 8 nucleotides matching TRBD1. The CDR3 is made up of 15 amino acids. CDR1 and CDR2 (germline): MDHEN, SYDVKM. J gave up 3 bases and V 5 bases, and 8 bases lay outside the gene matches. The CDR3 region has the DNA TGTGCCAGCAGTCCAGGCAGGGGGCGTCACACTGAAGCTTTCTTT. Protein product: CASSPGRGRHTEAFF.

CDR3 region: CASSAGTWSNQPQHF. CDR3 in DNA: TGTGCCAGCAGTGCCGGGACATGGAGCAATCAGCCCCAGCATTTT. The chain carries TRBV28 and TRBJ1-5, with D possibly matching TRBD1 (6 bases). V lost 5 bases, J lost 1 base, and 12 bases lay in between. The CDR3 covers 15 residues. Germline V gene sequence: CDR1 MDHEN, CDR2 SYDVKM. Using reference TRBV28 and TRBJ1-5 for the parts outside the CDR3, the full variable domain is DVKVTQSSRYLVKRTGEKVFLECVQDMDHENMFWYRQDPGLGLRLIYFSYDVKMKEKGDIPEGYSVSREKKERFSLILESASTNQTSMYLCASSAGTWSNQPQHFGDGTRLSIL.

This CDR3 reads CASSYGQDQNIQYF. The CDR3 DNA sequence: TGTGCCAGCAGCTATGGACAGGACCAAAACATTCAGTACTTC. V gene TRBV13 combines with J gene TRBJ2-4, with 7 nucleotides matching TRBD1. This CDR3 region has 14 residues. V shed 4 bases, J shed 5 bases, and the junction held 5 bases outside the gene matches. CDR1 is PRHDT and CDR2 is FYEKMQ in the germline V gene (reference sequence).

The chain carries TRBV28 and TRBJ2-7; 12 bases are shared with TRBD2. Germline values: CDR1 MDHEN, CDR2 SYDVKM. V trimming: 7 bases; J trimming: 2 bases; junction bases outside the gene matches: 3. This CDR3 region has 14 residues. Here the CDR3 reads CASKLAGGPYEQYF. In DNA, the CDR3 is TGTGCCAGCAAACTAGCGGGAGGTCCCTACGAGCAGTACTTC.

This clone was seen a handful of times. The chain carries TRBV15 and TRBJ2-7, with D perhaps matching TRBD1 (5 bases). V shed 4 bases and J shed 0 bases, with 22 bases lying between them. The CDR3 spans 18 residues. Germline values: CDR1 LNHNV, CDR2 YYDKDF (reference sequence). CDR3 protein: CATSTPGRFGAPSYEQYF. The CDR3 bases are TGTGCCACCAGCACCCCAGGACGTTTTGGGGCCCCCTCCTACGAGCAGTACTTC.

This clone was detected a few times. This sequence joins TRBV18 and TRBJ2-7; maybe TRBD1 (5 bases). Germline V gene sequence: CDR1 KGHSH, CDR2 LQKENI. Trimming pared 3 bases from V and 3 bases from J, leaving 18 bases between. This CDR3 region has 16 residues. The CDR3 nucleotides read TGTGCCAGCTCACCCCAAGGCCAGGGAAAGGACTACGAGCAGTACTTC. Amino acid sequence: CASSPQGQGKDYEQYF.

The genes are TRBV5-1 and TRBJ1-5, with D tentatively TRBD1 (5 bases). V lost 4 bases and J lost 1, with 18 bases in between. Germline assignment: CDR1 SGHRS and CDR2 YFSETQ. The CDR3 runs to 17 residues. The CDR3 reads CASSPGSREGSNQPQHF. CDR3 nucleotide sequence: TGCGCCAGCAGCCCGGGTTCCAGGGAAGGAAGCAATCAGCCCCAGCATTTT.

V is TRBV7-3 and J is TRBJ2-7; TRBD2 matches 7 bases. Per germline, CDR1 SGHTA and CDR2 FQGTGA. The CDR3 totals 15 residues. V shed 1 base and J 3 bases; nucleotides not matched to a gene: 6. CDR3 coding DNA: TGTGCCAGCAGCTTAATGGGGGGGACCGTCTACGAGCAGTACTTC. This encodes CASSLMGGTVYEQYF.

The chain uses TRBV6-1 and TRBJ2-7, with 12 bases aligning to TRBD2. The CDR3 covers 15 residues. The J segment lost 3 bases and the V segment lost 7 bases, leaving 7 bases of the junction unmatched. Germline values: CDR1 MNHNS, CDR2 SASEGT. The DNA of the CDR3 is TGTGCCAGCACCGACTCTAGCGGGAGGGACTACGAGCAGTACTTC. Amino acid sequence: CASTDSSGRDYEQYF.

The genes are TRBV6-5 and TRBJ2-7; D may be TRBD2 (6 bases). CDR1 is MNHEY and CDR2 is SVGAGI in the germline V gene. This CDR3 region has 15 residues. Trimming left V 5 bases short and J 2 bases short, with 16 bases between. The chain's CDR3 is CASSIGTQVAYEQYF. In DNA form, the CDR3 reads TGTGCCAGCAGTATCGGGACTCAAGTTGCCTACGAGCAGTACTTC.

The J gene is TRBJ2-5, the V gene TRBV9; D gene unclear. V was shortened by 0 bases and J by 0 bases, with 9 bases between the two germline ends. The CDR3 is 15 residues long. CDR1 is SGDLS and CDR2 is YYNGEE in the germline V gene. The CDR3 DNA follows: TGTGCCAGCAGCGTAGGGCCTCTGTACCAAGAGACCCAGTACTTC. Translating it yields CASSVGPLYQETQYF.

The V gene is TRBV7-2, the J gene TRBJ2-5; D perhaps matches TRBD2 (5 bases). This CDR3 is 15 amino acids long. The V and J ends lost 5 bases and 0 bases respectively, with 13 bases between them. Germline assignment: CDR1 SGHTA and CDR2 FQGNSA. In DNA form, the CDR3 reads TGTGCCAGCAGCCCCTCTCGGGAACACCAAGAGACCCAGTACTTC. It translates to CASSPSREHQETQYF.

The chain couples TRBV19 to TRBJ2-1; TRBD2 is a possible D gene (6 bases). The CDR3 totals 14 residues. Trimming stripped 7 bases from V and 2 bases from J, with 12 bases between. Looked up from germline, CDR1 is LNHDA and CDR2 is SQIVND (reference sequence). CDR3 amino acids: CASMRGLAYNEQFF. CDR3 nucleotide sequence: TGTGCCAGTATGAGGGGACTGGCCTACAATGAGCAGTTCTTC.

This clone occurred once. V gene TRBV9 combines with J gene TRBJ1-3, with 8 bases lining up with TRBD1. With V trimmed by 7 bases and J by 9 bases, 9 bases remained unmatched. CDR3 length equals 13 residues. Per germline, CDR1 SGDLS and CDR2 YYNGEE. DNA for the CDR3: TGTGCCAGCGGCACGACAGGGGAGGGCACCATATATTTT. This translates into CASGTTGEGTIYF.

The rearrangement uses TRBV6-5 and TRBJ1-1; D not resolved. The CDR3 totals 11 residues. In germline, CDR1 is MNHEY, CDR2 SVGAGI. The germline V and J ends were trimmed by 2 bases and 5 bases, with 3 bases remaining between them. For the CDR3, the DNA is TGTGCCAGCAGTTACCAGACTGAAGCTTTCTTT. Translating gives CASSYQTEAFF.

V is TRBV27 and J is TRBJ1-1, with TRBD1 matching over 11 bases. This CDR3 comprises 14 residues. CDR1 MNHEY and CDR2 SMNVEV come from the germline V gene (reference sequence). V dropped 3 bases and J dropped 8; count of bases not matched to a gene: 5. CDR3 sequence (DNA): TGTGCCAGCAGTTTCCAACGGACAGGGGGCGAAGCTTTCTTT. Translated, it gives CASSFQRTGGEAFF.

The V and J genes are TRBV10-3 and TRBJ1-2; D not resolved. Germline V gene data show CDR1 as ENHRY and CDR2 as SYGVKD. The ends were cut back, 5 bases at V and 2 bases at J, with 9 bases in the middle. The CDR3 has 13 residues. The CDR3 protein is CAISRQENYGYTF. Written as DNA, the CDR3 is TGTGCCATCAGTAGGCAGGAAAACTATGGCTACACCTTC.

This rearrangement joins TRBV18 to TRBJ2-3, with 8 bases lining up with TRBD1. Unmatched junction bases numbered 3, after V lost 3 bases and J lost 4 bases. The CDR3 is 14 amino acids. CDR1 and CDR2 (germline): KGHSH, LQKENI. CDR3 in amino acids: CASSPRTGSDTQYF. For the CDR3, the DNA is TGTGCCAGCTCACCGCGGACAGGGTCAGATACGCAGTATTTT.